This section outlines one T cell receptor beta chain sequence together with its context. This clonotype was detected many times. Its antigen target is currently unknown. No base qualities exist here, and no much larger clone lies one base off it. The sample belongs to a study of T cell repertoires in cytomegalovirus infection (dated by TCRdb to about 2019). About the investigation overall: Because public TCR beta signatures pointed to carriage of CMV infection together with the matching HLA type, the HLA type of each donor mattered for the analysis. Study-wide conclusions, independent of this receptor: Carriers of CMV infection plus the relevant HLA type were discriminated by the cumulative frequency of public TCR beta family members in the study cohort and in an independent approximately 400-donor cohort. The ex vivo response was dominated by HLA-C-restricted CMV-specific TCR beta clonotypes, and the single most frequent clonotype in two of eight donors was supplied by these HLA-C-restricted clonotypes.

V was cut back by 0 bases and J by 7 bases, leaving a gap of 7 bases between them. Measured from the cysteine to the phenylalanine, the CDR3 is 13 residues long. Kept here is only the CDR3 DNA, which spans 39 bases and is read in frame from base 1. Taken from the germline V gene, the CDR1 and CDR2 loops are MNHEY and SVGEGT. The data were produced on an Illumina HiSeq 1500. TCRdb redid the processing of the public reads, applying fastp at Q25 and MiXCR, and retained in-frame beta chains. Duplicate CDR3 protein sequences are folded into a single record with the most common DNA and genes. The sample has 150,000 to 200,000 distinct CDR3 sequences on record, approximately 15% of them singletons. Together, the top ten hold 25% to 30% of the sample.

This TCR was recovered from a human donor in good health (CMV status not recorded). Some clones in this sample may be carry-over from other donors' samples. The rearranged chain carries TRBV6-2 or TRBV6-3 and TRBJ1-5, with no confident D gene call. The sequenced sample was PBMCs. The sequenced DNA is TGTGCCAGCAGTTACTCGAAGGGACAGCCCCAGCATTTT. Translated, it reads CASSYSKGQPQHF.